Each of the 13 T cell receptor beta chains below was sequenced from the same sample in a study of T cell changes during pregnancy in multiple sclerosis. The table came from immunoSEQ multiplex PCR; TCRdb's copy has only in-frame clones and leaves some out. The repertoire includes some 44,000 clones, 88% of them detected once, and 0.9% to 1.5% sits in the top ten. This material consisted of CD4+ T cells from peripheral blood mononuclear cells, taken in the second trimester of pregnancy. The receptors were sampled from a female donor with multiple sclerosis, enrolled in a pregnancy study.

CDR3 sequence: CASSRLAGEWETQYF. As DNA, the CDR3 is TGTGCCAGCAGTCGTCTAGCGGGAGAGTGGGAGACCCAGTACTTC. The rearrangement uses TRBV6-5 and TRBJ2-5, with 10 positions matching TRBD2. CDR3 length equals 15 residues. Losses at the gene ends were 5 bases for V and 5 bases for J; bases not matched to a gene: 8. Germline CDR1 and CDR2: MNHEY and SVGAGI.

V usage is TRBV19 and J usage is TRBJ2-7; 8 nucleotides agree with TRBD1. V dropped 6 bases and J dropped 3; count of bases not matched to a gene: 10. Germline values: CDR1 LNHDA, CDR2 SQIVND (reference sequence). The CDR3 sequence is 15 residues long. CDR3 residues: CASRPGRGLIYEQYF. DNA of the CDR3: TGTGCCAGTAGGCCTGGCAGGGGGCTTATCTACGAGCAGTACTTC.

The V gene is TRBV5-5, the J gene TRBJ1-5, with D perhaps matching TRBD1 (5 bases). The CDR3 sequence is 15 residues long. The V gene lost 2 bases and the J gene lost 4 bases, with 13 bases spanning the gap. Germline CDR1 is SGHKS and CDR2 is YYEKEE (reference sequence). In DNA, the CDR3 is TGTGCCAGCAGCTTCGGGGGGGGAAGTAATCAGCCCCAGCATTTT. Encoded protein: CASSFGGGSNQPQHF.

This clone was seen a few times. The chain uses TRBV7-2 and TRBJ2-1; 7 bases match TRBD2. Per the germline V gene, CDR1 is SGHTA and CDR2 is FQGNSA. The ends lost 9 bases at V and 9 bases at J; junction bases unmatched: 20. The CDR3 is made up of 16 amino acids. The CDR3 reads CASFELGGGPGGEQFF. CDR3 coding DNA: TGTGCCAGTTTCGAGCTGGGGGGAGGGCCGGGAGGTGAGCAGTTCTTC.

CDR3 bases: TGCGCCAGCAGCTTGGCCGAGGAGACCCAGTACTTC. Translated, it gives CASSLAEETQYF. This rearrangement joins TRBV5-1 to TRBJ2-5; D remains unclear. V was pared by 0 bases and J by 5 bases, with 5 bases between. The CDR3 has 12 residues. The V gene's germline CDR1 is SGHRS and CDR2 YFSETQ. Together with reference TRBV5-1 and TRBJ2-5, the CDR3 gives the full variable domain: KAGVTQTPRYLIKTRGQQVTLSCSPISGHRSVSWYQQTPGQGLQFLFEYFSETQRNKGNFPGRFSGRQFSNSRSEMNVSTLELGDSALYLCASSLAEETQYFGPGTRLLVL.

The chain links TRBV28 to TRBJ2-7; TRBD2 aligns across 8 bases. Looked up from germline, CDR1 is MDHEN and CDR2 is SYDVKM. The CDR3 sequence is 15 residues long. V trimming: 1 base; J trimming: 0 bases; junction bases outside the gene matches: 2. The CDR3 DNA reads as TGTGCCAGCAGTTTATCCGGGACTAGCTCCTACGAGCAGTACTTC. It codes for CASSLSGTSSYEQYF.

The chain combines TRBV27 with TRBJ1-5; D may be TRBD1 (6 bases). Trimming pared 4 bases from V and 5 bases from J, leaving 12 bases between. The CDR3 is 14 amino acids. Germline CDR1 reads MNHEY; CDR2 reads SMNVEV (reference sequence). This chain's CDR3 is CASSYTGLDQPQHF. The CDR3 coding sequence is TGTGCCAGCAGTTATACAGGGCTGGATCAGCCCCAGCATTTT.

The chain links TRBV7-9 to TRBJ1-1, with D possibly matching TRBD1 (5 bases). Trimming removed 3 bases at V and 0 bases at J, with 8 bases between. This CDR3 is built from 14 residues. CDR1 is SEHNR and CDR2 is FQNEAQ in the germline V gene (reference sequence). The DNA of the CDR3 is TGTGCCAGCAGCTTTGGGGCGATGAACACTGAAGCTTTCTTT. Translated: CASSFGAMNTEAFF.

The chain links TRBV5-1 to TRBJ2-1; 12 nucleotides line up with TRBD2. The CDR3 length is 17 residues. Germline V gene lookup returns CDR1 SGHRS and CDR2 YFSETQ. J lost 0 bases, V lost 3 bases, and 4 bases had no gene match. CDR3 in DNA: TGCGCCAGCAGCTCCCGGACTAGCGGGATCTCCTACAATGAGCAGTTCTTC. This sequence encodes CASSSRTSGISYNEQFF.

The V call is TRBV6-5, the J call TRBJ1-5; 9 bases agree with TRBD1. J lost 6 bases, V lost 0 bases, and 3 bases had no gene match. CDR1 and CDR2 from the germline V gene are MNHEY and SVGAGI. The CDR3 covers 15 residues. This chain's CDR3 is CASSYSGQGSQPQHF. Written as DNA, the CDR3 is TGTGCCAGCAGTTACTCGGGACAGGGAAGTCAGCCCCAGCATTTT.

The V and J genes are TRBV6-6 and TRBJ1-1, with D hard to call. The CDR3 runs to 13 residues. Germline-derived CDR1 and CDR2 are MNHNY and SVGAGI (reference sequence). Trimming stripped 5 bases from V and 3 bases from J, with 10 bases between. CDR3 nucleotides: TGTGCCAGCAGTCCCCCGGTCCACACTGAAGCTTTCTTT. It specifies CASSPPVHTEAFF.

The chain combines TRBV7-2 with TRBJ2-1, with 7 bases that match TRBD2. CDR1 and CDR2 from the germline V gene are SGHTA and FQGNSA. The CDR3 is 15 amino acids. The junction had 7 bases not matched to a gene; V was cut back by 6 bases and J by 2 bases. The CDR3 loop is CASRLAVNPYNEQFF. DNA for the CDR3: TGTGCCAGCAGGCTAGCGGTTAACCCCTACAATGAGCAGTTCTTC.

The rearrangement joins TRBV19 to TRBJ2-7, with 12 bases lining up with TRBD2. The junction had 14 bases not matched to a gene; V was cut back by 5 bases and J by 0 bases. The CDR3 is made up of 19 amino acids. The germline gives CDR1 LNHDA, CDR2 SQIVND (reference sequence). The CDR3 coding sequence is TGTGCCAGTAGTTTCGAGGGGCTAGCGGGAGGGCGAAGCTCCTACGAGCAGTACTTC. This gives the protein CASSFEGLAGGRSSYEQYF.